A selection of T cell receptor beta chains follows, all from one sample in a study of regulatory T cells in long-lasting Graves disease. In TCRdb, the multiplex PCR reads were re-called with MiXCR into one record per CDR3 protein. The table shows some 200,000 distinct CDR3 sequences, with approximately 18% occurring only once. These sequences were also reported in another study, on T cells in Graves' hyperthyroidism and ophthalmopathy.

Source: peripheral blood mononuclear cells (PBMCs), taken at new diagnosis, from a patient treated with antithyroid drugs. The receptors come from a woman between 25 and 40 years old with Graves disease. Both conserved end residues are part of each CDR3. D genes are given only for firm matches. Only part of the rows carry a size: once, few, many, or a class if the clone is expanded.

j_call: TRBJ2-3
clone_size: .
d_call: TRBD2
v_call: TRBV12-3/TRBV12-4
cdr3_aa: CASRPTSGGAGDTQYF
cdr3_nt: TGTGCCAGCAGACCGACTAGCGGGGGGGCGGGAGATACGCAGTATTTT

j_call: TRBJ1-1
clone_size: many
d_call: .
v_call: TRBV5-1
cdr3_aa: CASSFFSNTEAFF
cdr3_nt: TGTGCCAGCAGCTTCTTCTCCAACACTGAAGCTTTCTTT

j_call: TRBJ1-1
clone_size: many
d_call: .
v_call: TRBV19
cdr3_aa: CASSKLGNTEAFF
cdr3_nt: TGTGCCAGTAGTAAGTTGGGGAACACTGAAGCTTTCTTT

j_call: TRBJ2-3
clone_size: many
d_call: TRBD1
v_call: TRBV27
cdr3_aa: CASSLSSLRGHGTDTQYF
cdr3_nt: TGTGCCAGCAGTTTATCCTCACTCAGGGGGCATGGCACAGATACGCAGTATTTT

j_call: TRBJ2-7
clone_size: many
d_call: .
v_call: TRBV18
cdr3_aa: CASSPRTGPYEQYF
cdr3_nt: TGTGCCAGCTCACCACGGACGGGACCCTACGAGCAGTACTTC

j_call: TRBJ1-4
clone_size: many
d_call: .
v_call: TRBV4-1
cdr3_aa: CASSQSGGGADEKLFF
cdr3_nt: TGCGCCAGCAGCCAATCGGGTGGGGGGGCAGATGAAAAACTGTTTTTT

j_call: TRBJ2-1
clone_size: many
d_call: TRBD1
v_call: TRBV19
cdr3_aa: CASSGQGADEQFF
cdr3_nt: TGTGCCTCTTCTGGGCAGGGGGCAGATGAGCAGTTCTTC

j_call: TRBJ1-2
clone_size: many
d_call: .
v_call: TRBV18
cdr3_aa: CASSPRSGRDYGYTF
cdr3_nt: TGTGCCAGCTCACCACGGTCTGGAAGAGACTATGGCTACACCTTC

j_call: TRBJ1-2
clone_size: many
d_call: .
v_call: TRBV18
cdr3_aa: CASSQEQGPYGYTF
cdr3_nt: TGTGCCAGCTCCCAGGAACAGGGTCCCTATGGCTACACCTTC

j_call: TRBJ1-2
clone_size: many
d_call: .
v_call: TRBV2
cdr3_aa: CASRARTDSYYGYTF
cdr3_nt: TGTGCCAGCAGGGCGAGGACGGACAGCTACTATGGCTACACCTTC

j_call: TRBJ1-1
clone_size: many
d_call: .
v_call: TRBV27
cdr3_aa: CASSDPLPSEAFF
cdr3_nt: TGTGCCAGCAGTGACCCTCTCCCGTCTGAAGCTTTCTTT

j_call: TRBJ1-2
clone_size: many
d_call: TRBD1
v_call: TRBV7-8
cdr3_aa: CASTRMGGQGAPPNYGYTF
cdr3_nt: TGTGCCAGCACCCGTATGGGGGGACAGGGTGCGCCCCCTAACTATGGCTACACCTTC

j_call: TRBJ2-2
clone_size: .
d_call: .
v_call: TRBV19
cdr3_aa: CASSMFADANTGELFF
cdr3_nt: TGTGCCAGTAGTATGTTTGCGGACGCGAACACCGGGGAGCTGTTTTTT

j_call: TRBJ2-2
clone_size: many
d_call: .
v_call: TRBV30
cdr3_aa: CAWSEGRTNTGELFF
cdr3_nt: TGTGCCTGGAGTGAGGGACGGACGAACACCGGGGAGCTGTTTTTT

j_call: TRBJ2-5
clone_size: many
d_call: TRBD1
v_call: TRBV5-6
cdr3_aa: CASSTRDSPSQETQYF
cdr3_nt: TGTGCCAGCAGTACCCGGGACAGCCCCTCCCAAGAGACCCAGTACTTC

j_call: TRBJ1-5
clone_size: many
d_call: .
v_call: TRBV2
cdr3_aa: CASRGSGPAGRLGNQPQHF
cdr3_nt: TGTGCCAGCAGGGGGTCAGGGCCGGCAGGGCGTCTTGGCAATCAGCCCCAGCATTTT

j_call: TRBJ2-7
clone_size: .
d_call: .
v_call: TRBV6-1
cdr3_aa: CASRRGLADQYF
cdr3_nt: TGTGCCAGCAGGAGGGGGCTAGCGGATCAGTACTTC

j_call: TRBJ2-7
clone_size: many
d_call: .
v_call: TRBV20-1
cdr3_aa: CSARDQRPGGPDEQYF
cdr3_nt: TGCAGTGCTAGAGATCAGAGGCCAGGAGGGCCCGACGAGCAGTACTTC

j_call: TRBJ2-5
clone_size: many
d_call: .
v_call: TRBV2
cdr3_aa: CASRNWGQGGIETQYF
cdr3_nt: TGTGCCAGCAGGAACTGGGGGCAGGGTGGTATAGAGACCCAGTACTTC

j_call: TRBJ2-7
clone_size: .
d_call: TRBD1
v_call: TRBV4-1
cdr3_aa: CASSLTGTGGYEQYF
cdr3_nt: TGCGCCAGCAGCCTAACCGGGACAGGGGGCTACGAGCAGTACTTC

j_call: TRBJ2-3
clone_size: many
d_call: .
v_call: TRBV28
cdr3_aa: CASSFSRTGEATDTQYF
cdr3_nt: TGTGCCAGCAGTTTTTCAAGAACGGGGGAGGCAACAGATACGCAGTATTTT

j_call: TRBJ1-5
clone_size: few
d_call: .
v_call: TRBV20-1
cdr3_aa: CSAKGLNSNQPQHF
cdr3_nt: TGCAGTGCTAAGGGACTAAACAGCAATCAGCCCCAGCATTTT

j_call: TRBJ1-2
clone_size: .
d_call: .
v_call: TRBV11-1
cdr3_aa: CASSLGTYYGYTF
cdr3_nt: TGTGCCAGCAGCTTGGGCACCTACTATGGCTACACCTTC

j_call: TRBJ1-5
clone_size: .
d_call: .
v_call: TRBV6-1
cdr3_aa: CASSDRYSYQPQHF
cdr3_nt: TGTGCCAGCAGTGACAGGTATTCCTATCAGCCCCAGCATTTT

j_call: TRBJ2-1
clone_size: few
d_call: .
v_call: TRBV9
cdr3_aa: CASSAQTGNEQFF
cdr3_nt: TGTGCCAGCAGCGCGCAAACAGGAAATGAGCAGTTCTTC

j_call: TRBJ1-1
clone_size: .
d_call: TRBD1
v_call: TRBV12-3/TRBV12-4
cdr3_aa: CASSFGDRGLDTEAFF
cdr3_nt: TGTGCCAGCAGTTTCGGAGACAGGGGGCTGGATACTGAAGCTTTCTTT

j_call: TRBJ1-5
clone_size: many
d_call: .
v_call: TRBV28
cdr3_aa: CASKSMGSNQPQHF
cdr3_nt: TGTGCCAGCAAGAGTATGGGAAGCAATCAGCCCCAGCATTTT

j_call: TRBJ1-5
clone_size: .
d_call: TRBD1
v_call: TRBV20-1
cdr3_aa: CSCLWGQASNQPQHF
cdr3_nt: TGCAGTTGCCTTTGGGGACAGGCTAGCAATCAGCCCCAGCATTTT

j_call: TRBJ1-5
clone_size: many
d_call: TRBD1
v_call: TRBV6-5
cdr3_aa: CASSLTGGRDQPQHF
cdr3_nt: TGTGCCAGCAGTTTGACAGGGGGCAGGGATCAGCCCCAGCATTTT

j_call: TRBJ1-2
clone_size: many
d_call: TRBD1
v_call: TRBV6-1
cdr3_aa: CASRDYRTGAYGYTF
cdr3_nt: TGTGCCAGCAGGGATTACCGGACAGGTGCCTATGGCTACACCTTC

j_call: TRBJ2-1
clone_size: .
d_call: .
v_call: TRBV7-9
cdr3_aa: CASTTGGFGEQFF
cdr3_nt: TGTGCCAGCACCACCGGAGGTTTCGGTGAGCAGTTCTTC

j_call: TRBJ1-1
clone_size: many
d_call: .
v_call: TRBV12-3/TRBV12-4
cdr3_aa: CASSPQSTGTSEAFF
cdr3_nt: TGTGCCAGCAGTCCCCAATCCACAGGGACGTCTGAAGCTTTCTTT

j_call: TRBJ1-1
clone_size: many
d_call: .
v_call: TRBV9
cdr3_aa: CASGRNTEAFF
cdr3_nt: TGTGCCAGCGGACGGAACACTGAAGCTTTCTTT

j_call: TRBJ2-7
clone_size: many
d_call: .
v_call: TRBV5-1
cdr3_aa: CASSFRGDVYEQYF
cdr3_nt: TGCGCCAGCAGCTTCAGGGGGGACGTCTACGAGCAGTACTTC

j_call: TRBJ2-3
clone_size: many
d_call: .
v_call: TRBV15
cdr3_aa: CATSRDYGGQNTQYF
cdr3_nt: TGTGCCACCAGCAGAGATTACGGGGGGCAAAATACGCAGTATTTT

j_call: TRBJ2-5
clone_size: many
d_call: .
v_call: TRBV11-3
cdr3_aa: CASSLDILQETQYF
cdr3_nt: TGTGCCAGCAGCTTAGATATCTTACAAGAGACCCAGTACTTC

j_call: TRBJ2-7
clone_size: .
d_call: .
v_call: TRBV28
cdr3_aa: CASSLSGDHPHEQYF
cdr3_nt: TGTGCCAGCAGTTTATCGGGGGACCATCCCCACGAGCAGTACTTC

j_call: TRBJ2-7
clone_size: .
d_call: .
v_call: TRBV3-1
cdr3_aa: CASSQNRAGSSYEQYF
cdr3_nt: TGTGCCAGCAGCCAAAATCGTGCGGGCAGCTCCTACGAGCAGTACTTC

j_call: TRBJ2-1
clone_size: many
d_call: .
v_call: TRBV6-2/TRBV6-3
cdr3_aa: CASTQGNEQFF
cdr3_nt: TGTGCCAGCACCCAGGGGAATGAGCAGTTCTTC

j_call: TRBJ2-7
clone_size: many
d_call: TRBD2
v_call: TRBV2
cdr3_aa: CASSDSGRLYEQYF
cdr3_nt: TGTGCCAGCAGTGATAGCGGGAGGTTGTACGAGCAGTACTTC

j_call: TRBJ2-1
clone_size: few
d_call: .
v_call: TRBV20-1
cdr3_aa: CSASLVTNPSNEQFF
cdr3_nt: TGCAGTGCTAGTCTTGTGACTAACCCGAGCAATGAGCAGTTCTTC

j_call: TRBJ2-7
clone_size: many
d_call: .
v_call: TRBV9
cdr3_aa: CASSVSTGAYEQYF
cdr3_nt: TGTGCCAGCAGCGTATCGACAGGTGCCTACGAGCAGTACTTC

j_call: TRBJ2-1
clone_size: many
d_call: TRBD1
v_call: TRBV24-1
cdr3_aa: CATSDLTGAPSSYNEQFF
cdr3_nt: TGTGCCACCAGTGACCTTACAGGGGCCCCCAGCTCCTACAATGAGCAGTTCTTC

j_call: TRBJ1-5
clone_size: many
d_call: .
v_call: TRBV12-3/TRBV12-4
cdr3_aa: CASSRQGGAQPQHF
cdr3_nt: TGTGCCAGCAGTCGACAAGGGGGGGCTCAGCCCCAGCATTTT

j_call: TRBJ1-2
clone_size: many
d_call: .
v_call: TRBV6-1
cdr3_aa: CASSLGKPNYGYTF
cdr3_nt: TGTGCCAGCTCCTTGGGGAAACCCAACTATGGCTACACCTTC

j_call: TRBJ2-3
clone_size: many
d_call: TRBD1
v_call: TRBV15
cdr3_aa: CATRGTGGDTQYF
cdr3_nt: TGTGCCACCAGGGGCACAGGGGGCGATACGCAGTATTTT

j_call: TRBJ1-1
clone_size: once
d_call: TRBD1
v_call: TRBV2
cdr3_aa: CASSLRQGRTEAFF
cdr3_nt: TGTGCCAGCAGTTTACGACAGGGAAGGACTGAAGCTTTCTTT

j_call: TRBJ1-1
clone_size: many
d_call: .
v_call: TRBV7-9
cdr3_aa: CASSVRAGNGGTEAFF
cdr3_nt: TGTGCCAGCAGCGTCCGGGCAGGGAACGGCGGCACTGAAGCTTTCTTT

j_call: TRBJ2-5
clone_size: .
d_call: .
v_call: TRBV19
cdr3_aa: CASSTTARTLQETQYF
cdr3_nt: TGTGCCAGTAGTACGACCGCCCGCACGCTCCAAGAGACCCAGTACTTC

j_call: TRBJ2-3
clone_size: .
d_call: TRBD2
v_call: TRBV11-2
cdr3_aa: CASSLPLAGRIDTQYF
cdr3_nt: TGTGCCAGCAGCTTACCCCTAGCGGGTAGAATAGATACGCAGTATTTT

j_call: TRBJ1-5
clone_size: many
d_call: .
v_call: TRBV19
cdr3_aa: CASRRAGTNQPQHF
cdr3_nt: TGTGCCAGCCGCCGGGCAGGGACGAATCAGCCCCAGCATTTT

j_call: TRBJ2-7
clone_size: many
d_call: .
v_call: TRBV3-1
cdr3_aa: CASSLVGVHEQYF
cdr3_nt: TGTGCCAGCAGCCTCGTGGGAGTTCACGAGCAGTACTTC